This T cell receptor (beta chain) appears in the sequencing data of a study of tumor-infiltrating lymphocytes in localized non-small cell lung cancer. Germline V gene lookup returns CDR1 LGHNA and CDR2 YNFKEQ. CDR3 length: 19 residues. Trimming removed 0 bases from V and 3 bases from J; junction bases left unmatched: 9. Libraries were prepared by immunoSEQ multiplex PCR; TCRdb keeps only in-frame clonotypes and omits some of them. This table holds 13,000 or so clones, approximately 62% found once. This clone occurred once. The material sequenced was uninvolved lung tissue not adjacent to the tumor. The chain couples TRBV4-2 to TRBJ2-3; 13 nucleotides line up with TRBD2. This TCR was recovered from a human donor with non-small cell lung cancer. CDR3 coding DNA: TGTGCCAGCAGCCAAGATCTAGGACTAGCGGGAGACGGGACAGATACGCAGTATTTT. It specifies CASSQDLGLAGDGTDTQYF.